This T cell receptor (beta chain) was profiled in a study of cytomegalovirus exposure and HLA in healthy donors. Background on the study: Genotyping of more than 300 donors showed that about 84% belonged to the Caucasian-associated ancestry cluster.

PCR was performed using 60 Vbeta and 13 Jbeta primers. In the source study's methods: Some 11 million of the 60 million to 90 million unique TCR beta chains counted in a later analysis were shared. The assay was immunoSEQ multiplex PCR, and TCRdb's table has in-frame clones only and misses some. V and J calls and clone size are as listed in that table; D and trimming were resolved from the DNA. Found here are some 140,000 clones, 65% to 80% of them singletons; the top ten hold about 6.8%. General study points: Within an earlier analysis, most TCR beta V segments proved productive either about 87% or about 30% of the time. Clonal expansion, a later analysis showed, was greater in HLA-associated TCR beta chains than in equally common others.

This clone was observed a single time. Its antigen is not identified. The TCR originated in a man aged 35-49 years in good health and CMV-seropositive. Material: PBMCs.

DNA for the CDR3: TGCAGCGTCAAAGGGGGGGGCGGTGAGACCCAGTACTTC. This codes for CSVKGGGGETQYF. The chain links TRBV29-1 to TRBJ2-5; maybe TRBD2 (7 bases). The CDR3 covers 13 residues. V was clipped by 6 bases and J by 5 bases, with 16 bases between them. Germline V gene data show CDR1 as SQVTM and CDR2 as ANQGSEA.